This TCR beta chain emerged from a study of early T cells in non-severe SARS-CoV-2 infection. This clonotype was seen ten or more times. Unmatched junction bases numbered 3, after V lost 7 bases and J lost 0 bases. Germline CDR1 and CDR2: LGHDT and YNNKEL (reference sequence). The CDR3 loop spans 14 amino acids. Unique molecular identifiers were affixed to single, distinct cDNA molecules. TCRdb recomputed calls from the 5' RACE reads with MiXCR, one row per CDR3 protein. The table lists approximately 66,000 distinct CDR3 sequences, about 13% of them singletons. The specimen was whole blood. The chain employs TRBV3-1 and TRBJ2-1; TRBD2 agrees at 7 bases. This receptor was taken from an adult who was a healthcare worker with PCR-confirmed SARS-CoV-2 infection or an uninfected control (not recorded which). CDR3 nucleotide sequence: TGTGCCAGCACGGGACTAAACTCCTACAATGAGCAGTTCTTC. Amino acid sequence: CASTGLNSYNEQFF.